These 8 T cell receptor beta chains came from one sample sequenced in a study of T-cell memory formation after mild COVID-19. TCRdb reanalysed the 5' RACE reads using MiXCR and keeps one entry per CDR3 protein. In the table there are 300,000 or so distinct CDR3 sequences, 15% to 20% of which are singletons. The sequencing input was PBMCs or a T cell subset sorted from them (not recorded which). The receptors shown here come from a young man who had mild COVID-19 (a few samples of this study predate the infection). Cell type and time point are not known.

The CDR3 protein is CASRKNDRGSSYNEQFF. CDR3 in DNA: TGTGCCAGCAGGAAAAATGACAGGGGGAGCTCCTACAATGAGCAGTTCTTC. This sequence joins TRBV7-9 and TRBJ2-1, with 9 bases matching TRBD1. Trimming took 6 bases from V and 0 from J; bases not matched to a gene: 9. Germline CDR1 reads SEHNR; CDR2 reads FQNEAQ (reference sequence). The CDR3 has 17 amino acids.

The chain's CDR3 is CASSPPSGRRTDTQYF. The CDR3 nucleotides are TGTGCCAGCAGCCCTCCCTCTGGGCGTCGAACAGATACGCAGTATTTT. The chain employs TRBV4-2 and TRBJ2-3, with unresolved D. Trimming removed 4 bases from V and 3 bases from J, with 17 bases in between. Germline V lookup: CDR1 LGHNA, CDR2 YNFKEQ. This CDR3 region has 16 residues.

This clonotype has at least ten counts. The chain is built from TRBV12-3 or TRBV12-4 and TRBJ2-1, with 7 bases fitting TRBD1. Germline trimming cut 5 bases from V and 0 bases from J; bases unmatched to any gene: 7. The CDR3 is 16 amino acids. As DNA, the CDR3 is TGTGCCAGCAGTCTGCAGGGACAGAGCTCCTACAATGAGCAGTTCTTC. Its translation is CASSLQGQSSYNEQFF.

As regards this clonotype: At one end, the junction sequence differs from germline, possibly due to a read error. The CDR3 nucleotides read TGTGCTAGCAGTACACCCGACAGGGAGACCCAGTACTTC. As protein: CASSTPDRETQYF. The chain is built from TRBV7-7 and TRBJ2-5; perhaps TRBD1 as D (6 bases). The CDR3 sequence is 13 residues long. Germline V CDR1 and CDR2: SSHAT, FNYEAQ (reference sequence).

This clonotype was seen a few times. The chain uses TRBV5-5 and TRBJ2-7; 7 nucleotides match TRBD1. V lost 3 bases, J lost 7 bases, and 13 bases stayed unmatched. From germline, CDR1 is SGHKS and CDR2 YYEKEE (reference sequence). The CDR3 has 15 amino acids. This chain's CDR3 is CASSYPTTGAQEQYF. As DNA, the CDR3 is TGTGCCAGCAGCTACCCGACCACAGGGGCGCAGGAGCAGTACTTC.

This clonotype appeared a few times. V is TRBV5-8 and J is TRBJ1-2, with TRBD1 matching over 8 bases. The V gene's germline CDR1 is SGHTS and CDR2 YDEGEE. The CDR3 is 15 amino acids. J lost 8 bases, V lost 5 bases, and 14 bases had no gene match. The CDR3 reads CASRRRDRPDPGYTF. In nucleotides, the CDR3 is TGTGCCAGCAGGAGACGGGACAGGCCTGATCCGGGCTACACCTTC. Full variable domain (rest looked up from reference TRBV5-8 and TRBJ1-2): EAGVTQSPTHLIKTRGQQATLRCSPISGHTSVYWYQQALGLGLQFLLWYDEGEERNRGNFPPRFSGRQFPNYSSELNVNALELEDSALYLCASRRRDRPDPGYTFGSGTRLTVV.

The chain links TRBV28 to TRBJ1-1; 8 nucleotides align to TRBD1. Looked up from germline, CDR1 is MDHEN and CDR2 is SYDVKM. V gave up 6 bases and J gave up 1 base; unmatched junction bases: 7. The CDR3 length is 15 residues. The CDR3 here is CASRGTGDGNTEAFF. The CDR3 DNA reads as TGTGCCAGCAGGGGGACAGGAGATGGGAACACTGAAGCTTTCTTT.

This clonotype was found many times. The chain has TRBV29-1 and TRBJ2-7; 8 positions match TRBD1. The CDR3 is made up of 13 amino acids. Germline CDR1 reads SQVTM; CDR2 reads ANQGSEA. Trimming removed 1 base from V and 2 bases from J; junction bases left unmatched: 1. In DNA form, the CDR3 reads TGCAGCGTTGAAGGGACAGGGACCTACGAGCAGTACTTC. Translation gives CSVEGTGTYEQYF.